This T cell receptor (beta chain) emerged from a study of blood T cell repertoires in COVID-19. TCRdb's table, derived via immunoSEQ multiplex PCR, lists solely in-frame clones and lacks some. The table records 150,000 or so clones, approximately 84% of them present only once. V was clipped by 1 base and J by 5 bases; unmatched bases: 2. The CDR3 runs to 15 residues. Germline CDR1 reads SGHDT; CDR2 reads YYEEEE. Sequenced sample: peripheral blood. J is TRBJ2-1 and V is TRBV5-6, with 11 nucleotides matching TRBD2. This TCR was recovered from a human donor in a cohort sampled during active COVID-19. CDR3 sequence (DNA): TGTGCCAGCAGCTTGTATAGCGGGGGGGACAATGAGCAGTTCTTC. Translating it yields CASSLYSGGDNEQFF.